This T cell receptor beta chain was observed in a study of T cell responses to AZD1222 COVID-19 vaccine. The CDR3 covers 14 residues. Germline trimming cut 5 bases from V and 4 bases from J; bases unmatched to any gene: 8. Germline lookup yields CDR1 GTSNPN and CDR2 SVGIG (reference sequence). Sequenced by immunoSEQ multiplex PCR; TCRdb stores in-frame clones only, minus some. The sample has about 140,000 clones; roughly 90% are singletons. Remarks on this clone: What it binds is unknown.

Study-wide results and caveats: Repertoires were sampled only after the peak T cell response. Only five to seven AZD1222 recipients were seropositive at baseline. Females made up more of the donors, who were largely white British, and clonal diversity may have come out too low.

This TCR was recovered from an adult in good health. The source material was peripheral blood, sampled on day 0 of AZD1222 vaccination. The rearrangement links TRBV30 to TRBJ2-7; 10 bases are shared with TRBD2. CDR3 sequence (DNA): TGTGCCTGGGAGGGGACTAGCGACCCGTACGAGCAGTACTTC. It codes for CAWEGTSDPYEQYF.